This T cell receptor (beta chain) comes out of a study of T cell responses to AZD1222 COVID-19 vaccine. Whole-study results and caveats: After two AZD1222 doses, spike-specific TCR breadth and depth rose versus day 0. White British people made up most donors, females outnumbered males, and clonal diversity was possibly underestimated.

CDR3 length: 11 amino acids. Per germline, CDR1 DFQATT and CDR2 SNEGSKA (reference sequence). Trimming stripped 5 bases from V and 1 base from J, with 5 bases between. The repertoire was sequenced with immunoSEQ multiplex PCR; TCRdb's copy has only in-frame clones and lacks some. The sample has approximately 92,000 clones; 65% to 90% are singletons. On this clone itself: Antigen specificity is unknown.

The sequencing used peripheral blood, collected on day 0 of AZD1222 vaccination. The chain is built from TRBV20-1 and TRBJ2-5; D not resolved. This receptor was taken from an adult in good health. CDR3 DNA sequence: TGCAGTGCTCTCCTCCAAGAGACCCAGTACTTC. This codes for CSALLQETQYF.